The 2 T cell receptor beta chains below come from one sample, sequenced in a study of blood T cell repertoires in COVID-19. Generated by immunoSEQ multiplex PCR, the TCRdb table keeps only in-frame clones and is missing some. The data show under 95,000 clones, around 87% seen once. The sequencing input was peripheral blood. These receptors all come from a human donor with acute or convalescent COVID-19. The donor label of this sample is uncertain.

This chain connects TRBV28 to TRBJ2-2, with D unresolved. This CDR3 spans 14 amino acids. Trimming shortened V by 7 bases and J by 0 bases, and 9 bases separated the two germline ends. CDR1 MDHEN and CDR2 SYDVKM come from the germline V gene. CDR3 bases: TGTGCCAGCATTCCGTTCGCGAACACCGGGGAGCTGTTTTTT. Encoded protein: CASIPFANTGELFF.

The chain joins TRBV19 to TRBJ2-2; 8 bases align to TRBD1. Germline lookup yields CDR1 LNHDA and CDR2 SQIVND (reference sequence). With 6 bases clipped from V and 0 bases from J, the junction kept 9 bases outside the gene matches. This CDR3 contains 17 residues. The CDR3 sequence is CASRGRGQGSNTGELFF. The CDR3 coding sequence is TGTGCCAGTAGGGGCAGGGGGCAAGGTTCGAACACCGGGGAGCTGTTTTTT.